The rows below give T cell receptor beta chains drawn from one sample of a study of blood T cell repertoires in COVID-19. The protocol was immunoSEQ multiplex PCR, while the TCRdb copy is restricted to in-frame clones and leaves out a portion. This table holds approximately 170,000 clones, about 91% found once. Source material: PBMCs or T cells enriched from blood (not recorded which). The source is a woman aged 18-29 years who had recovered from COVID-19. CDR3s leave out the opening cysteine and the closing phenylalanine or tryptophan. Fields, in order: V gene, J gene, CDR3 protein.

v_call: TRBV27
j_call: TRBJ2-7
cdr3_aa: ASSWGQAYEQY

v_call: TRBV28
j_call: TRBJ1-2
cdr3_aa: ASSLGAPYGYT

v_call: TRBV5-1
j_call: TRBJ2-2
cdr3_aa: ASSPGGNTGELF

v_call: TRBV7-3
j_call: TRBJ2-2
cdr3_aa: ASSLIPGGTGELF

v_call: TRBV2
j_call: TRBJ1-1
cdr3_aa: ASSGGGEAF

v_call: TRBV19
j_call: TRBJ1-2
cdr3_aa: ASIGPTGAGYT

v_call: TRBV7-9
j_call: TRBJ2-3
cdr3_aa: ASSLADSGERADTQY

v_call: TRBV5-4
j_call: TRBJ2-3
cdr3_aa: ASSRGAGSSDTQY

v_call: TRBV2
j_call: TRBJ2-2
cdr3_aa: ASRGPGPGGTGELF

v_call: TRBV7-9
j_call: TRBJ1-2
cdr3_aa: ASSLAGTENNPNYGYT

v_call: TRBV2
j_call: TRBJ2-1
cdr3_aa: ASKGGAGEQF

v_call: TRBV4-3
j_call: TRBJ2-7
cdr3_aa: ASSQGGPGLATYEQY

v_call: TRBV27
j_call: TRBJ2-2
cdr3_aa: ASRLAGDWNTGELF

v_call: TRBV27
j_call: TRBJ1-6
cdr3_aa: ASTSAAGVGNSPLH

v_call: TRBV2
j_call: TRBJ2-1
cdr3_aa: ASSERSSYNEQF

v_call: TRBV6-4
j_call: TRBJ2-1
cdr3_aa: ASSKGTSGITSSYNEQF

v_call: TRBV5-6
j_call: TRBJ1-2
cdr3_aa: ASSLGRGSGGYT

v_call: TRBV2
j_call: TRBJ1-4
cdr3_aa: ASTTGGSNEKLF

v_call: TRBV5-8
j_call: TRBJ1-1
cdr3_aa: ASSLDYPTNTEAF

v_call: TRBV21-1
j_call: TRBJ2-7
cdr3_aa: ASSKDLKGGGFFPDYEQY

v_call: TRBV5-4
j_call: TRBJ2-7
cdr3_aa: ASSYREPPYEQY

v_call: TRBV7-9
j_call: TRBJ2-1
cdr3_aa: ASSLVRGLTYNEQF

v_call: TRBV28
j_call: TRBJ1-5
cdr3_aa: ASSSQDRANNQPQH

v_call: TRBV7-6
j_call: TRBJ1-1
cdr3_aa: ASSLSAGGGTEAF

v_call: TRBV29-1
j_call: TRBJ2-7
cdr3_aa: SVDNGGRQQY

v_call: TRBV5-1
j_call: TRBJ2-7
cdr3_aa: ASVIKDRSYEQY

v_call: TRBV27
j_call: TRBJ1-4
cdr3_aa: ASSLGGLLNEKLF

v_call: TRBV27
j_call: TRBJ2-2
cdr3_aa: ASSLRQINTGELF

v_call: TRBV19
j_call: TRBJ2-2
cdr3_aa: ASSIGGTRELF

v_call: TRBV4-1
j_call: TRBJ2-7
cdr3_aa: ASSYGQRGTYEQY

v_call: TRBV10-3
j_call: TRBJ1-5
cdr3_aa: AISEAGSNQPQH

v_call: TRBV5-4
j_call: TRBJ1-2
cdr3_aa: ASSWTGQGSYT

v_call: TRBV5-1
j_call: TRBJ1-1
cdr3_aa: ASSLVPGTGGEAF

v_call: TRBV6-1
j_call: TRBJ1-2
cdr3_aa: ASSESGQGLGYT

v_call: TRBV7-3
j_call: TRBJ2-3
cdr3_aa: ASSLSGTGADTQY

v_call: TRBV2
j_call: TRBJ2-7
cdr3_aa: ASSEAGGVSYEQY

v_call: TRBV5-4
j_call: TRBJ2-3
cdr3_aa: ASSFSAPGDTQY

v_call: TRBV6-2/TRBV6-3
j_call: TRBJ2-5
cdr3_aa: ASSYPDKGRFQETQY

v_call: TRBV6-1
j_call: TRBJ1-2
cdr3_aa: ASSEAQGQGNGYT

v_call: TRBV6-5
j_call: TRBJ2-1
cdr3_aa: ASSSSLTSRYNEQF

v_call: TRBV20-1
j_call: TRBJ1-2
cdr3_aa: SAAGGRGYT

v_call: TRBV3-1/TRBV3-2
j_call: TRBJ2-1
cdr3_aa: ASSQDVTSGLNEQF

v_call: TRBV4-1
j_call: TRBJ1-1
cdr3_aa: ASSLGNRASGTEAF

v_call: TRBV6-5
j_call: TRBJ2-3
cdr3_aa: ASSLDRVGVTQY

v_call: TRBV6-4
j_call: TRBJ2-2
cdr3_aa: ASSDEETGTGELF

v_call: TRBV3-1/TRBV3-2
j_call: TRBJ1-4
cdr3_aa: ASSQGATDPNEKLF

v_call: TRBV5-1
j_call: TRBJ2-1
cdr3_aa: ASSFDGTPQF

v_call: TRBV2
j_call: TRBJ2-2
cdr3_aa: ASSPTSGVTGELF

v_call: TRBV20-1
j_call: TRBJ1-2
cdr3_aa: SASKPDIYGYT

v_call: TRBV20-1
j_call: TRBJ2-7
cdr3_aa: SASIGTSGLYEQY

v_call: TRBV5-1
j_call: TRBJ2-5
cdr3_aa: ASSPTGPFQETQY

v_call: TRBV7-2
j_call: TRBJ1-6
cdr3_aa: ASSFIQGQSYNSPLH

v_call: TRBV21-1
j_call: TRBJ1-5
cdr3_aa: ASSARPGRGTGVKGHQPQH

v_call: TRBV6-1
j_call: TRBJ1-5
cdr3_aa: ASSDGGQAQH

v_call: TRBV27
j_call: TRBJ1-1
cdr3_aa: ASRLGHTNTEAF